This entry lists 29 T cell receptor beta chains sequenced from one sample in a study of blood T cell repertoires in COVID-19. Libraries were prepared by immunoSEQ multiplex PCR; TCRdb keeps only in-frame clonotypes and omits some of them. The sample shows 200,000 to 300,000 clones, roughly 84% of them seen only once. Sequenced sample: peripheral blood. The receptors originated from a man in his forties who had recovered from COVID-19.

V is TRBV9 and J is TRBJ2-5; the D gene is possibly TRBD2 (5 bases). Trimming took off 0 bases at V and 2 bases at J, with 5 bases between the two ends. This CDR3 spans 13 amino acids. Per germline, CDR1 SGDLS and CDR2 YYNGEE. The CDR3 is CASSVAGQETQYF. CDR3 in DNA: TGTGCCAGCAGCGTAGCGGGACAAGAGACCCAGTACTTC.

This clone was seen a handful of times. The chain is built from TRBV5-1 and TRBJ2-7; TRBD2 matches at 11 bases. The CDR3 has 16 residues. Germline-derived CDR1 and CDR2 are SGHRS and YFSETQ. The trim removed 1 base at V and 2 bases at J, leaving 5 bases unmatched. The chain's CDR3 is CASSLLLAGGAYEQYF. CDR3 nucleotide sequence: TGCGCCAGCAGCTTGTTGCTAGCGGGGGGCGCCTACGAGCAGTACTTC.

The J gene is TRBJ1-2, the V gene TRBV27, with D possibly matching TRBD1 (5 bases). Trimming stripped 3 bases from V and 3 bases from J, with 11 bases between. CDR3 length equals 14 residues. The V gene's germline CDR1 is MNHEY and CDR2 SMNVEV (reference sequence). CDR3 sequence: CASSFMGRDYGYTF. In DNA, the CDR3 is TGTGCCAGCAGTTTTATGGGCAGGGACTATGGCTACACCTTC.

This sequence joins TRBV6-6 and TRBJ2-1; 9 bases match TRBD2. Trimming cost V 6 bases and J 5 bases; bases outside gene matches: 11. The CDR3 has 16 residues. Germline V CDR1 and CDR2: MNHNY, SVGAGI (reference sequence). The CDR3 nucleotides read TGTGCCAGCAGCGGGATGCGACTAGCGGCCCACAATGAGCAGTTCTTC. Encoded protein: CASSGMRLAAHNEQFF.

Regarding this clone: In the same sample, other DNA sequences code for this CDR3. The chain is built from TRBV27 and TRBJ2-7, with 12 bases that match TRBD1. Per the germline V gene, CDR1 is MNHEY and CDR2 is SMNVEV (reference sequence). This CDR3 is 14 amino acids long. Trimming cost V 5 bases and J 5 bases; bases outside gene matches: 4. Here the CDR3 reads CASSAGQGAHEQYF. DNA of the CDR3: TGTGCCAGCAGTGCGGGACAGGGGGCGCACGAGCAGTACTTC.

This clone was seen a handful of times. The rearrangement uses TRBV5-7 and TRBJ1-6; D gene ambiguous. TRBV5-7 is marked as an open reading frame, function uncertain. The CDR3 length is 18 residues. V lost 2 bases, J lost 8 bases, and 23 bases lay in between. As DNA, the CDR3 is TGTGCCAGCAGCTTAGTATCGGATAGCTTCGTGATTGATTCACCCCTCCACTTT. It translates to CASSLVSDSFVIDSPLHF.

This rearrangement joins TRBV5-1 to TRBJ2-7; 9 bases agree with TRBD1. The CDR3 has 18 amino acids. The J segment lost 3 bases and the V segment lost 3 bases, leaving 16 bases of the junction unmatched. Germline V gene data show CDR1 as SGHRS and CDR2 as YFSETQ. The CDR3 region is CASSSPGQGKGDYYEQYF. DNA of the CDR3: TGCGCCAGCAGCTCACCGGGACAGGGCAAAGGGGACTACTACGAGCAGTACTTC. Filled out from reference TRBV5-1 and TRBJ2-7, the complete variable domain reads KAGVTQTPRYLIKTRGQQVTLSCSPISGHRSVSWYQQTPGQGLQFLFEYFSETQRNKGNFPGRFSGRQFSNSRSEMNVSTLELGDSALYLCASSSPGQGKGDYYEQYFGPGTRLTVT.

The chain couples TRBV29-1 to TRBJ2-5; 9 nucleotides line up with TRBD1. Germline CDR1 SQVTM, CDR2 ANQGSEA. After removal of 5 bases from V and 7 bases from J, the junction contained 8 bases not matched to a gene. CDR3 length: 13 amino acids. The DNA for the CDR3 is TGCAGCGTTATTCTACAGGGGGCAGGGACCCAGTACTTC. Translated, it gives CSVILQGAGTQYF.

This chain links TRBV30 with TRBJ2-5; D is unclear. Trimming pared 0 bases from V and 0 bases from J, leaving 11 bases between. The germline CDR1 and CDR2 sequences are GTSNPN and SVGIG (reference sequence). The CDR3 is 15 amino acids. The CDR3 sequence is CAWSVSRSYQETQYF. CDR3 nucleotides: TGTGCCTGGAGTGTGTCCAGGTCCTACCAAGAGACCCAGTACTTC.

The chain carries TRBV3-1 (or the pseudogene TRBV3-2) and TRBJ2-3; 9 nucleotides match TRBD2. CDR1 is LGHDT, CDR2 YNNKEL, per germline (reference sequence). This CDR3 is built from 13 residues. V trimming: 0 bases; J trimming: 15 bases; junction bases outside the gene matches: 7. CDR3 in amino acids: CASSQEPGLATYF. In DNA, the CDR3 is TGTGCCAGCAGCCAAGAACCGGGACTAGCCACCTATTTT.

The chain recombines TRBV5-1 with TRBJ2-1; perhaps TRBD2 as D (7 bases). Trimming took 0 bases from V and 5 from J, leaving 15 bases between them. This CDR3 is built from 16 residues. CDR1 and CDR2 (germline): SGHRS, YFSETQ. The DNA for the CDR3 is TGCGCCAGCAGCTTGGCCGCGGGGGCGGGGGACAATGAGCAGTTCTTC. It translates to CASSLAAGAGDNEQFF.

J is TRBJ2-1 and V is TRBV14, with TRBD2 matching 8 bases. The CDR3 totals 16 residues. Germline V CDR1 and CDR2: SGHDN, FVKESK. The ends lost 1 base at V and 10 bases at J; junction bases unmatched: 12. The CDR3 DNA sequence: TGTGCCAGCAGCCAAGGACTTCGGGGGGGCCGGGGGGAGCAGTTCTTC. It translates to CASSQGLRGGRGEQFF.

CDR3 DNA: TGTGCCAGCAGCCAAGATTTGGGCAGGGGCTCACCCCTCCACTTT. It is translated as CASSQDLGRGSPLHF. This chain links TRBV14 with TRBJ1-6; TRBD1 might be the D (6 bases). CDR1 is SGHDN, CDR2 FVKESK, per germline. CDR3 length: 15 residues. Deletions cut 0 bases from V and 10 bases from J, with 13 bases between.

The chain recombines TRBV5-4 with TRBJ2-7, with 10 bases aligning to TRBD1. The CDR3 loop spans 15 amino acids. Per the germline V gene, CDR1 is SGHNT and CDR2 is YYREEE (reference sequence). Trimming removed 0 bases from V and 5 bases from J; junction bases left unmatched: 5. The chain's CDR3 is CASSLAGQGYNEQYF. As DNA, the CDR3 is TGTGCCAGCAGCTTGGCGGGACAGGGGTATAACGAGCAGTACTTC.

The chain uses TRBV5-1 and TRBJ2-3; 12 bases align to TRBD1. Unmatched junction bases numbered 9, after V lost 7 bases and J lost 3 bases. The length of the CDR3 is 16 residues. CDR1 and CDR2 (germline): SGHRS, YFSETQ. The CDR3 bases are TGCGCCAGCCGGGGACAGGGGGCGATATATACAGATACGCAGTATTTT. It encodes CASRGQGAIYTDTQYF.

The rearrangement uses TRBV6-2 or TRBV6-3 and TRBJ2-7; 7 nucleotides line up with TRBD1. The germline CDR1 and CDR2 sequences are MNHEY and SVGEGT. Unmatched junction bases numbered 10, after V lost 0 bases and J lost 2 bases. The CDR3 length is 17 residues. CDR3: CASSYSTGTANPYEQYF. CDR3 DNA: TGTGCCAGCAGTTACTCGACCGGGACAGCAAACCCCTACGAGCAGTACTTC.

The chain carries TRBV7-2 and TRBJ2-5; 7 nucleotides match TRBD2. The germline CDR1 and CDR2 sequences are SGHTA and FQGNSA. The CDR3 consists of 15 residues. V lost 1 base and J lost 5; bases outside the gene matches: 7. CDR3 in amino acids: CASSLGGEGSETQYF. In DNA, the CDR3 is TGTGCCAGCAGCTTAGGGGGGGAGGGGAGCGAGACCCAGTACTTC.

The V gene is TRBV29-1, the J gene TRBJ2-3; 7 bases match TRBD1. V lost 5 bases and J lost 5; bases outside the gene matches: 10. The CDR3 spans 14 residues. CDR1 SQVTM and CDR2 ANQGSEA come from the germline V gene. In DNA, the CDR3 is TGCAGCGTTACGACAGGGTCCCGTGTAGATACGCAGTATTTT. Amino acid sequence: CSVTTGSRVDTQYF.

This clone was counted a few times. This chain joins TRBV3-1 (or the pseudogene TRBV3-2) and TRBJ2-7; D is perhaps TRBD2 (5 bases). Trimming shortened V by 0 bases and J by 3 bases, and 9 bases separated the two germline ends. Germline V CDR1 and CDR2: LGHDT, YNNKEL (reference sequence). The CDR3 runs 14 residues. This CDR3 is CASSQDLRDYEQYF. CDR3 nucleotide sequence: TGTGCCAGCAGCCAAGACCTGAGGGACTACGAGCAGTACTTC.

The rearrangement joins TRBV7-2 to TRBJ1-5, with 10 bases lining up with TRBD1. The CDR3 covers 19 residues. Germline CDR1 is SGHTA and CDR2 is FQGNSA. J was trimmed by 0 bases and V by 1 base; bases with no gene match: 9. As DNA, the CDR3 is TGTGCCAGCAGCTTAGGTTGGGACAGGGGCCTCCATAGCAATCAGCCCCAGCATTTT. It yields the protein CASSLGWDRGLHSNQPQHF.

V usage is TRBV5-5 and J usage is TRBJ1-3, with D perhaps TRBD1 (5 bases). The V gene's germline CDR1 is SGHKS and CDR2 YYEKEE (reference sequence). V lost 1 base, J lost 0 bases, and 8 bases lay in between. The length of the CDR3 is 15 residues. The CDR3 nucleotides are TGTGCCAGCAGCTTGCGGGGGGACTCTGGAAACACCATATATTTT. Its translation is CASSLRGDSGNTIYF.

This chain links TRBV7-2 with TRBJ2-1, with 11 bases matching TRBD2. The J segment lost 1 base and the V segment lost 6 bases, leaving 8 bases of the junction unmatched. CDR1 is SGHTA and CDR2 is FQGNSA in the germline V gene. The CDR3 consists of 17 residues. The CDR3 region is CASRLRPSGGSYNEQFF. In DNA form, the CDR3 reads TGTGCCAGCAGGTTAAGGCCTAGCGGGGGGTCCTACAATGAGCAGTTCTTC. The full variable domain, rest sourced from reference TRBV7-2 and TRBJ2-1, is GAGVSQSPSNKVTEKGKDVELRCDPISGHTALYWYRQSLGQGLEFLIYFQGNSAPDKSGLPSDRFSAERTGGSVSTLTIQRTQQEDSAVYLCASRLRPSGGSYNEQFFGPGTRLTVL.

This chain joins TRBV11-2 and TRBJ1-1, with D uncertain. The germline V gene encodes CDR1 SGHAT and CDR2 FQNNGV. The CDR3 contains 13 residues. The V and J ends lost 4 bases and 6 bases respectively, with 12 bases between them. The CDR3 coding sequence is TGTGCCAGCAGCTCATGGCTCCCGCCTGAAGCTTTCTTT. Translated: CASSSWLPPEAFF.

This clone was detected once. The V gene is TRBV19, the J gene TRBJ2-1, with 10 positions matching TRBD2. With V trimmed by 5 bases and J by 10 bases, 8 bases remained unmatched. CDR1 LNHDA and CDR2 SQIVND come from the germline V gene (reference sequence). There are 14 residues in the CDR3. The CDR3 is CASSLSGGGLEQFF. The CDR3 coding sequence is TGTGCCAGTAGTTTAAGCGGGGGGGGTTTGGAGCAGTTCTTC.

The chain employs TRBV7-2 and TRBJ2-4; 7 nucleotides agree with TRBD2. V shed 5 bases, J shed 0 bases, and the junction held 4 bases outside the gene matches. Germline V gene data show CDR1 as SGHTA and CDR2 as FQGNSA. This CDR3 contains 15 residues. CDR3 DNA sequence: TGTGCCAGCAGCCCGGGGGGTCTAGCCAAAAACATTCAGTACTTC. Translation gives CASSPGGLAKNIQYF.

The CDR3 DNA reads as TGTGCCAGCAGTAAAAGCGCTAGCGACTCCTACAATGAGCAGTTCTTC. Protein sequence: CASSKSASDSYNEQFF. The chain is built from TRBV2 and TRBJ2-1; D is possibly TRBD2 (6 bases). Germline V gene sequence: CDR1 SNHLY, CDR2 FYNNEI. CDR3 length equals 16 residues. Trimming left V 5 bases short and J 0 bases short, with 14 bases between.

V is TRBV13 and J is TRBJ1-1; D gene ambiguous. Looked up from germline, CDR1 is PRHDT and CDR2 is FYEKMQ (reference sequence). V was pared by 0 bases and J by 5 bases, with 4 bases between. The CDR3 has 12 residues. The CDR3 here is CASSLGETEAFF. CDR3 sequence (DNA): TGTGCCAGCAGCTTAGGAGAGACTGAAGCTTTCTTT.

CDR3 loop: CSASNFGGRGNEQFF. The CDR3 DNA sequence: TGCAGTGCTAGTAATTTTGGCGGGAGAGGCAATGAGCAGTTCTTC. The chain carries TRBV20-1 and TRBJ2-1, with TRBD2 matching over 7 bases. Germline-derived CDR1 and CDR2 are DFQATT and SNEGSKA (reference sequence). The V segment lost 3 bases and the J segment 6 bases; nucleotides outside the gene matches: 11. This CDR3 comprises 15 residues.

V gene TRBV19 combines with J gene TRBJ1-1; D is possibly TRBD1 (6 bases). CDR1 LNHDA and CDR2 SQIVND come from the germline V gene (reference sequence). The germline V and J ends were trimmed by 6 bases and 2 bases, with 25 bases remaining between them. CDR3 size: 18 residues. The CDR3 reads CASSQGRNRVALNTEAFF. CDR3 bases: TGTGCCAGTAGCCAAGGAAGGAACAGGGTAGCTCTAAACACTGAAGCTTTCTTT.